Listed here are 27 T cell receptor beta chains from one sample, sequenced in a study of OX40 agonist ivuxolimab in advanced cancers. Sequencing was performed with immunoSEQ multiplex PCR; in TCRdb, only in-frame clones are kept and a portion is missing. The sample shows about 77,000 clones, around four fifths of them seen only once. Sequenced material: CD4+ or CD8+ T cells sorted from blood, taken in a trial of the OX40 agonist ivuxolimab. All receptors derive from an adult with an advanced solid tumor such as melanoma, head and neck, liver or kidney cancer.

This chain links TRBV7-9 with TRBJ2-6; D gene uncertain. V lost 1 base and J lost 4, with 8 bases in between. The germline gives CDR1 SEHNR, CDR2 FQNEAQ (reference sequence). This CDR3 has 15 residues. CDR3 in DNA: TGTGCCAGCAGCTTAGAAAACGTCGGGGCCAACGTCCTGACTTTC. Protein sequence: CASSLENVGANVLTF.

V gene TRBV5-4 combines with J gene TRBJ2-7; 7 nucleotides match TRBD1. V shed 4 bases, J shed 2 bases, and the junction held 9 bases outside the gene matches. The CDR3 runs 15 residues. CDR1 and CDR2 (germline): SGHNT, YYREEE (reference sequence). This chain's CDR3 is CASSRPQQGTYEQYF. As DNA, the CDR3 is TGTGCCAGCAGCCGCCCCCAACAGGGGACCTACGAGCAGTACTTC.

The chain recombines TRBV18 with TRBJ2-5; 12 nucleotides align to TRBD2. The CDR3 covers 14 residues. The germline V gene has CDR1 KGHSH and CDR2 LQKENI. J was trimmed by 5 bases and V by 3 bases; bases with no gene match: 1. Here the CDR3 DNA reads TGTGCCAGCTCACCTCTAGCGGGAGGGGAGACCCAGTACTTC. This codes for CASSPLAGGETQYF.

CDR3 DNA sequence: TGTGCCAGCAGCTTGTGGAGGGACAGTCCCTACAATGAGCAGTTCTTC. Translation: CASSLWRDSPYNEQFF. The V gene is TRBV11-2, the J gene TRBJ2-1, with TRBD1 as a possible D gene (7 bases). This CDR3 contains 16 residues. Germline values: CDR1 SGHAT, CDR2 FQNNGV. Trimming removed 3 bases from V and 2 bases from J, with 14 bases in between.

CDR3 amino acids: CASSEGTGRHTGYTF. The CDR3 DNA reads TGTGCCAGCAGTGAGGGGACAGGAAGACATACAGGCTACACCTTC. The chain uses TRBV6-1 and TRBJ1-2; 8 positions match TRBD1. The J segment lost 8 bases and the V segment lost 3 bases, leaving 11 bases of the junction unmatched. The germline V gene encodes CDR1 MNHNS and CDR2 SASEGT. The CDR3 is 15 residues long.

This rearrangement joins TRBV30 to TRBJ1-1; a weak D match, TRBD1 (5 bases). The CDR3 length is 11 residues. CDR1 and CDR2 from the germline V gene are GTSNPN and SVGIG (reference sequence). Trimming removed 2 bases from V and 11 bases from J, with 12 bases in between. The CDR3 bases are TGTGCCTGGAGTAAGGGCAGGGAGGCTTTCTTT. It translates to CAWSKGREAFF.

The chain combines TRBV6-5 with TRBJ1-5, with D possibly being TRBD1 (6 bases). Germline CDR1 MNHEY, CDR2 SVGAGI. The CDR3 covers 15 residues. With 4 bases removed from V and 2 bases from J, the gap between germline ends came to 12 bases. The CDR3 coding sequence is TGTGCCAGCAGTTCCCTGGGGGGCGGCAATCAGCCCCAGCATTTT. Protein sequence: CASSSLGGGNQPQHF.

This clone is a singleton in its sample. V usage is TRBV6-5 and J usage is TRBJ2-1; 16 bases line up with TRBD2. Germline values: CDR1 MNHEY, CDR2 SVGAGI. This CDR3 region has 14 residues. J lost 15 bases, V lost 8 bases, and 10 bases had no gene match. DNA of the CDR3: TGTGCCAGCGGCTCCGGGACTAGCGGGAGGGGGAGGTTCTTC. Its protein product is CASGSGTSGRGRFF.

The genes are TRBV19 and TRBJ2-1; D not certain. V shed 7 bases and J shed 3 bases, with 16 bases lying between them. CDR3 length: 15 amino acids. Germline assignment: CDR1 LNHDA and CDR2 SQIVND (reference sequence). The CDR3 here is CASNTPGIYYNEQFF. CDR3 bases: TGTGCCAGTAATACTCCGGGCATCTACTACAATGAGCAGTTCTTC.

The chain is built from TRBV19 and TRBJ1-2, with TRBD1 matching over 7 bases. CDR1 and CDR2 (germline): LNHDA, SQIVND (reference sequence). CDR3 length equals 14 residues. V dropped 7 bases and J dropped 1; count of bases not matched to a gene: 6. CDR3 amino acids: CASIAGQNNYGYTF. The CDR3 bases are TGTGCCAGTATCGCGGGACAGAATAACTATGGCTACACCTTC.

The chain couples TRBV7-2 to TRBJ2-1, with D possibly being TRBD2 (6 bases). The CDR3 length is 14 residues. Germline V gene data show CDR1 as SGHTA and CDR2 as FQGNSA. V was shortened by 5 bases and J by 3 bases, with 11 bases between the two germline ends. The CDR3 reads CASSPGLNYNEQFF. The CDR3 DNA follows: TGTGCCAGCAGCCCCGGACTAAACTACAATGAGCAGTTCTTC.

This chain uses TRBV5-4 with TRBJ2-2, with 9 bases that match TRBD2. V trimming: 4 bases; J trimming: 7 bases; junction bases outside the gene matches: 8. The CDR3 loop spans 15 amino acids. Germline V gives CDR1 SGHNT, CDR2 YYREEE (reference sequence). The CDR3 coding sequence is TGTGCCAGCAGCGGTGCGGGAGGGAGTAACGGGGAGCTGTTTTTT. Its protein is CASSGAGGSNGELFF.

V usage is TRBV28 and J usage is TRBJ1-4; D is unclear. The CDR3 is 13 amino acids. The V end was cut by 5 bases, the J end by 12 bases, with 16 bases between. The germline V gene has CDR1 MDHEN and CDR2 SYDVKM. CDR3 sequence: CASSPPGNSQLFF. The CDR3, as DNA: TGTGCCAGCAGTCCCCCGGGTAACTCCCAACTGTTTTTT.

The chain has TRBV6-1 and TRBJ1-5; D ambiguous. CDR1 and CDR2 (germline): MNHNS, SASEGT. CDR3 length: 14 residues. The V and J ends lost 4 bases and 7 bases respectively, with 14 bases between them. The CDR3 region is CASSGPAARQPQHF. The CDR3 DNA follows: TGTGCCAGCAGTGGACCTGCGGCCAGGCAGCCCCAGCATTTT.

This clone came up once. The chain couples TRBV9 to TRBJ1-5; D gene uncertain. This CDR3 is 13 amino acids long. Deletions cut 3 bases from V and 1 base from J, with 5 bases between. Germline V gene data show CDR1 as SGDLS and CDR2 as YYNGEE. The CDR3: CASSAGSNQPQHF. The CDR3 DNA sequence: TGTGCCAGCAGCGCGGGAAGCAATCAGCCCCAGCATTTT.

The chain recombines TRBV5-4 with TRBJ2-3, with 7 bases identical to TRBD1. Losses at the gene ends were 2 bases for V and 5 bases for J; bases not matched to a gene: 5. Germline assignment: CDR1 SGHNT and CDR2 YYREEE (reference sequence). This CDR3 is built from 14 residues. CDR3 in DNA: TGTGCCAGCAGCTTTGAGGGGGCCAGAGATACGCAGTATTTT. Translated, it gives CASSFEGARDTQYF. Filled out from reference TRBV5-4 and TRBJ2-3, the complete variable domain reads ETGVTQSPTHLIKTRGQQVTLRCSSQSGHNTVSWYQQALGQGPQFIFQYYREEENGRGNFPPRFSGLQFPNYSSELNVNALELDDSALYLCASSFEGARDTQYFGPGTRLTVL.

V is TRBV7-2 and J is TRBJ2-5; 9 positions agree with TRBD2. The end of the DNA aligns better with TRBJ2-7, so the J call may be wrong. This CDR3 has 15 amino acids. Germline CDR1 reads SGHTA; CDR2 reads FQGNSA. The CDR3 nucleotides read TGTGCCAGCAGCTCGACTAGCGGAATAGGCTACGAGCAGTACTTC. The encoded protein is CASSSTSGIGYEQYF.

The genes are TRBV29-1 and TRBJ1-1; TRBD1 is a possible D gene (5 bases). The CDR3 is 13 residues long. The V gene lost 6 bases and the J gene lost 4 bases, with 15 bases spanning the gap. The V gene's germline CDR1 is SQVTM and CDR2 ANQGSEA. CDR3 region: CSVRTGGSTEAFF. Written as DNA, the CDR3 is TGCAGCGTGAGGACGGGGGGTAGCACTGAAGCTTTCTTT.

The V and J genes are TRBV5-4 and TRBJ2-5; maybe TRBD1 (6 bases). V lost 4 bases and J lost 4, with 20 bases in between. This CDR3 contains 16 residues. CDR1 SGHNT and CDR2 YYREEE come from the germline V gene (reference sequence). The CDR3 loop reads CASSATGQGRRETQYF. For the CDR3, the DNA is TGTGCCAGCAGCGCCACCGGGCAGGGGCGGCGAGAGACCCAGTACTTC.

The chain combines TRBV6-5 with TRBJ1-3; a possible D gene is TRBD1 (5 bases). This CDR3 spans 16 amino acids. V was pared by 0 bases and J by 0 bases, with 9 bases between. CDR1 is MNHEY, CDR2 SVGAGI, per germline. CDR3: CASSYSGGFSGNTIYF. For the CDR3, the DNA is TGTGCCAGCAGTTACTCGGGGGGGTTCTCTGGAAACACCATATATTTT.

Comments on this clone: A junction end diverges from the germline sequence, so it may reflect a read error. The genes are TRBV7-7 and TRBJ2-5, with TRBD2 matching over 8 bases. Germline CDR1 reads SSHAT; CDR2 reads FNYEAQ (reference sequence). The length of the CDR3 is 14 residues. The CDR3: CASSPTRGGETQYF. The CDR3 DNA is TGTGCTAGCAGCCCTACTCGGGGGGGAGAGACCCAGTACTTC.

This chain joins TRBV29-1 and TRBJ2-3; no firm D call. The CDR3 covers 16 residues. V lost 4 bases and J 0 bases, leaving 17 bases between the germline ends. Germline V gene data show CDR1 as SQVTM and CDR2 as ANQGSEA. CDR3 protein: CSVVKPPAVSTDTQYF. The DNA of the CDR3 is TGCAGCGTTGTGAAACCTCCGGCAGTAAGCACAGATACGCAGTATTTT.

V usage is TRBV6-1 and J usage is TRBJ1-1; TRBD1 agrees at 9 bases. This CDR3 region has 19 residues. Germline V gene sequence: CDR1 MNHNS, CDR2 SASEGT. V was pared by 1 base and J by 0 bases, with 12 bases of the junction left unmatched. CDR3 in DNA: TGTGCCAGCAGTGAAGAGGGTTCGGGGACAGGGAGGGTGAACACTGAAGCTTTCTTT. Its translation is CASSEEGSGTGRVNTEAFF.

The V and J genes are TRBV30 and TRBJ1-2; D is perhaps TRBD1 (6 bases). Trimming took off 1 base at V and 7 bases at J, with 13 bases between the two ends. The CDR3 runs 13 residues. Germline lookup yields CDR1 GTSNPN and CDR2 SVGIG (reference sequence). The CDR3 coding sequence is TGTGCCTGGAGTGAAGGGCAGGGGACTGGCTACACCTTC. Its translation: CAWSEGQGTGYTF.

V usage is TRBV21-1 and J usage is TRBJ2-7; no check of the table's D call, TRBD2, against the DNA was made. TRBV21-1 is classified as a pseudogene. This CDR3 spans 10 amino acids. The CDR3: CASSENEQYF. The DNA for the CDR3 is TGTGCCAGCAGCGAGAACGAGCAGTACTTC.

The V call is TRBV7-2, the J call TRBJ2-7, with D possibly matching TRBD1 (6 bases). V was pared by 4 bases and J by 6 bases, with 16 bases between. The CDR3 is 14 amino acids. Germline values: CDR1 SGHTA, CDR2 FQGNSA. The CDR3 protein is CASSSRQAQGEQYF. CDR3 nucleotides: TGTGCCAGCAGCTCCAGACAGGCCCAGGGCGAGCAGTACTTC.

This chain links TRBV30 with TRBJ2-3; 9 bases are a match to TRBD1. V was clipped by 0 bases and J by 5 bases; unmatched bases: 3. Germline lookup yields CDR1 GTSNPN and CDR2 SVGIG (reference sequence). The CDR3 sequence is 14 residues long. This CDR3 is CAWSVDRGVDTQYF. CDR3 coding DNA: TGTGCCTGGAGTGTGGACAGGGGAGTAGATACGCAGTATTTT.